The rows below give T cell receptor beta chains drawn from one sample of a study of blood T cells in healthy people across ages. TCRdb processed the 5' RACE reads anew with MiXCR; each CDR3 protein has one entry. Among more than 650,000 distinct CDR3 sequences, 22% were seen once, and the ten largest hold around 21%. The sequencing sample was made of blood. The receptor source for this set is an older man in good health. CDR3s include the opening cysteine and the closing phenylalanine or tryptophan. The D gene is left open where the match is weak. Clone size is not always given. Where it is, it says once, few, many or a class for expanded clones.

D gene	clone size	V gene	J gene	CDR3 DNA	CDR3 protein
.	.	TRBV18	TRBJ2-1	TGTGCCAGCTCACCTGGAGTAATCCGTGAGCAGTTCTTC	CASSPGVIREQFF
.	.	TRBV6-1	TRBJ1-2	TGTGCCAGCAGTGAAGAATGGCGGTATGGCTACACCTTC	CASSEEWRYGYTF
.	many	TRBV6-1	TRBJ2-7	TGTGCCAGCAGTGAAGGGACAGTCAACCTGCGCGAGCAGTACTTC	CASSEGTVNLREQYF
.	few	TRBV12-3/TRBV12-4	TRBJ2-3	TGTGCCAGCAGTTTAGCGGGAGAGGGGACAGATACGCAGTATTTT	CASSLAGEGTDTQYF
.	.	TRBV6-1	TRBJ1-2	TGTGCCAGCAGTGATCGCAGGGGTCTCTATGGCTACACCTTC	CASSDRRGLYGYTF
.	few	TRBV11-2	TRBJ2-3	TGTGCCAGCAGCTTCCTCCTGACTAGCACAGATACGCAGTATTTT	CASSFLLTSTDTQYF
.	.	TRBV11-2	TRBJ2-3	TGTGCCAGCACCTTAGGGACGTGGGGGAAGGGTACAGATACGCAGTATTTT	CASTLGTWGKGTDTQYF
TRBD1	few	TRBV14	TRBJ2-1	TGTGCCAGCAGCCAAGATCTCGGGACAGGGACCAATGAGCAGTTCTTC	CASSQDLGTGTNEQFF
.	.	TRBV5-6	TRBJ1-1	TGTGCCAGCAGCTTACGTTTGGGGGCGGACACTGAAGCTTTCTTT	CASSLRLGADTEAFF
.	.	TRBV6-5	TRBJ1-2	TGTGCCAGCAGACCGACCTCAACGAGACAGGCCCTTGGCTACACCTTC	CASRPTSTRQALGYTF
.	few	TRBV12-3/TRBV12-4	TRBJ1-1	TGTGCCAGCAGTTTGTGGGAGCCGAACACTGAAGCTTTCTTT	CASSLWEPNTEAFF